This TCR beta chain is from a study of blood T cell repertoires in COVID-19 (dated by TCRdb to about 2020). Context from the whole study: Samples covering the acute and convalescent phases of COVID-19 were provided by collaborators in the United States, Italy and Spain. Samples were obtained from the ongoing ImmuneRACE study (first 160 participants) and from 1,254 subjects provided by 6 global collaborators. HLA class I and class II types, where available, came from metadata supplied by the sample provider rather than from assay-based typing. The repertoires were released in a freely available public database intended as a resource for research on the immune response to SARS-CoV-2. The material from the prospective study consisted of cDNA or gDNA derived from T cells, B-cell-depleted T cells, or PBMCs. Sample metadata almost always included a de-identified subject ID, COVID-19 status, age in years and sex. The dataset comprised deeply sampled blood TCRbeta repertoires from subjects exposed to, actively infected with, or recovered from COVID-19.

The immunoSEQ Assay, a bias-controlled multiplex PCR, was used to amplify TCRbeta CDR3 regions from genomic DNA. As for the original processing: Nucleated cell counts per sample were estimated from amplification of reference gene primers within the assay. To quantify the absolute abundance of each unique TCRbeta CDR3 rearrangement, sequence reads were collapsed and filtered. For each sample, productive Simpson clonality was calculated as the square root of Simpson's diversity index across productive rearrangements. The table was pulled from immuneACCESS by TCRdb, which kept in-frame rearrangements only. Such tables lose some clones; where checked, under half of the loss comes from unresolved V genes, and the rest has no known cause. V and J calls plus clone size are reproduced from that table; the DNA served to infer D and trimming. Across this sample there are approximately 71,000 clones, with roughly 85% seen only once. The ten most abundant clones make up approximately 25% of the sample.

CDR1 and CDR2 are read off the germline V gene as ENHRY and SYGVKD. Spanning cysteine to phenylalanine, the CDR3 consists of 14 amino acids. Only the CDR3 part of the read is kept: 42 bases, read in frame from the first base. Compared with germline, V lacks 2 bases and J lacks 4 bases; bases without a gene match: 1. Turning to this clone: Its antigen is unknown. Per-base quality was not reported, and no clone a single base away is much larger than it.

The investigation overall reported the following: The amount of clinical and demographic metadata varied by source and participant and was provided uncurated.

The collaborating institutions used their own protocols to collect whole blood in K2EDTA tubes. Collaborator samples were shipped for TCRbeta analysis as frozen whole blood, isolated PBMCs, or DNA extracted from either sample type. The source of this sequence is a man between 60 and 75 years old with active or convalescent COVID-19. The sequenced material came from peripheral blood. The chain joins TRBV10-3 to TRBJ2-3; 9 bases in between match TRBD1. The encoded CDR3 is CAISEGTGPDTQYF. The nucleotide sequence is given as TGTGCCATCAGTGAGGGGACAGGGCCAGATACGCAGTATTTT.